Shown below are 22 T cell receptor beta chains from a single sample sequenced in a study of T cell repertoires in cytomegalovirus infection. Antigens for these TCRs are unknown. TCRdb re-analysed the reads in MiXCR, keeping a single row per CDR3 protein. The repertoire holds about 900,000 distinct CDR3 sequences, with approximately 31% as singletons. Specimen: cultured CD8+ T cells from PBMCs, collected from culture after CMV antigen stimulation. All receptors come from a human donor in good health (CMV status not recorded). Some clones in this sample may be carry-over from other donors' samples.

At least ten counts were recorded for this clonotype. The chain couples TRBV7-8 to TRBJ2-7; TRBD2 matches at 7 bases. Per germline, CDR1 SGHVS and CDR2 FQNEAQ. The CDR3 covers 16 residues. J gave up 4 bases and V 0 bases, and 9 bases lay outside the gene matches. The CDR3 reads CASSLAPSGVVYEQYF. As DNA, the CDR3 is TGTGCCAGCAGCTTAGCGCCCAGCGGGGTCGTTTACGAGCAGTACTTC.

The CDR3 protein is CASSYYGVTITEAFF. CDR3 coding DNA: TGTGCCAGCAGTTACTATGGGGTGACGATCACTGAAGCTTTCTTT. The chain combines TRBV6-5 with TRBJ1-1; D unresolved. The length of the CDR3 is 15 residues. The ends were cut back, 1 base at V and 4 bases at J, with 13 bases in the middle. Germline V lookup: CDR1 MNHEY, CDR2 SVGAGI.

This clonotype was counted a few times. The V call is TRBV20-1, the J call TRBJ2-6; D remains unclear. The germline CDR1 and CDR2 sequences are DFQATT and SNEGSKA (reference sequence). Trimming took 0 bases from V and 0 from J, leaving 6 bases between them. The CDR3 sequence is 15 residues long. Here the CDR3 DNA reads TGCAGTGCTAGAGATAAGGACTCTGGGGCCAACGTCCTGACTTTC. Translated, it gives CSARDKDSGANVLTF.

The J gene is TRBJ2-2, the V gene TRBV7-3; 9 bases match TRBD1. CDR3 length: 17 amino acids. V was clipped by 5 bases and J by 6 bases; unmatched bases: 13. Germline CDR1 and CDR2: SGHTA and FQGTGA. The CDR3 sequence is CASSPKVWDRVSGELFF. In nucleotides, the CDR3 is TGTGCCAGCAGCCCTAAAGTCTGGGACAGGGTTTCCGGGGAGCTGTTTTTT.

In this sample, this clonotype turned up a few times. The chain links TRBV20-1 to TRBJ2-7; 7 positions match TRBD1. The germline V gene has CDR1 DFQATT and CDR2 SNEGSKA (reference sequence). V lost 5 bases to trimming and J lost 3 bases; unmatched junction nucleotides: 13. The CDR3 is made up of 15 amino acids. This chain's CDR3 is CSADRRDSLFYEQYV. CDR3 nucleotide sequence: TGCAGTGCTGATCGCCGGGACAGTTTATTCTACGAGCAGTACGTC.

V usage is TRBV15 and J usage is TRBJ1-6; D not resolved. The CDR3 length is 12 residues. Germline lookup yields CDR1 LNHNV and CDR2 YYDKDF (reference sequence). Trimming removed 8 bases at V and 8 bases at J, with 10 bases between. CDR3 nucleotide sequence: TGTGCCACCGGACCCGTTGATTCACCCCTCCACTTT. Encoded protein: CATGPVDSPLHF.

The chain couples TRBV10-3 to TRBJ2-7; 10 positions agree with TRBD1. V dropped 3 bases and J dropped 2; count of bases not matched to a gene: 7. There are 16 residues in the CDR3. Germline assignment: CDR1 ENHRY and CDR2 SYGVKD. This CDR3 reads CAISDPGQGVTYEQYV. The CDR3 DNA reads TGTGCCATCAGTGACCCCGGACAGGGGGTCACCTACGAGCAGTACGTC.

V gene TRBV7-6 combines with J gene TRBJ2-1; no reliable D call. The CDR3 consists of 16 residues. Trimming shortened V by 5 bases and J by 0 bases, and 14 bases separated the two germline ends. CDR1 and CDR2 from the germline V gene are SGHVS and FNYEAQ. In DNA form, the CDR3 reads TGTGCCAGCAGCCTTGACCATTTTAGCTCCTACAATGAGCAGTTCTTC. Amino acids: CASSLDHFSSYNEQFF.

This clonotype showed up just a few times. The V and J genes are TRBV19 and TRBJ2-1, with TRBD1 matching over 9 bases. V was pared by 3 bases and J by 8 bases, with 8 bases of the junction left unmatched. There are 15 residues in the CDR3. CDR1 is LNHDA and CDR2 is SQIVND in the germline V gene (reference sequence). The CDR3 protein is CASSINRGLWDEQFF. The CDR3 DNA reads as TGTGCCAGTAGTATCAACAGGGGGCTCTGGGATGAGCAGTTCTTC.

The chain carries TRBV15 and TRBJ2-2; 8 bases are a match to TRBD2. The CDR3 totals 20 residues. CDR1 is LNHNV and CDR2 is YYDKDF in the germline V gene (reference sequence). The trim removed 3 bases at V and 2 bases at J, leaving 17 bases unmatched. The CDR3 loop reads CATSSTDQNGGGPNTGELFF. Written as DNA, the CDR3 is TGTGCCACCAGCAGCACTGATCAGAATGGCGGGGGGCCTAACACCGGGGAGCTGTTTTTT.

The V gene is TRBV5-5, the J gene TRBJ2-2, with TRBD2 as a possible D gene (5 bases). Trimming pared 0 bases from V and 0 bases from J, leaving 9 bases between. Germline CDR1 and CDR2: SGHKS and YYEKEE (reference sequence). This CDR3 is 16 amino acids long. CDR3: CASSLVRTANTGELFF. In DNA form, the CDR3 reads TGTGCCAGCAGCTTGGTGCGGACTGCGAACACCGGGGAGCTGTTTTTT.

A single count supports this clonotype. V is TRBV20-1 and J is TRBJ1-2; D may be TRBD1 (5 bases). V lost 5 bases to trimming and J lost 8 bases, with 15 bases between them. The CDR3 is 12 amino acids. Germline values: CDR1 DFQATT, CDR2 SNEGSKA (reference sequence). The CDR3 protein is CSAPSGDWGYTF. CDR3 in DNA: TGCAGTGCTCCCTCCGGGGACTGGGGCTACACCTTC.

This clonotype was counted ten times or more. The rearrangement uses TRBV7-9 and TRBJ1-4; no firm D call. Trimming cost V 5 bases and J 0 bases, with 13 bases left between them. The germline V gene has CDR1 SEHNR and CDR2 FQNEAQ (reference sequence). The CDR3 runs 16 residues. CDR3 coding DNA: TGTGCCAGCAGCCAAAGTCCTGGGGCAACTAATGAAAAACTGTTTTTT. Its translation is CASSQSPGATNEKLFF. The variable domain in full, with the rest retrieved from reference TRBV7-9 and TRBJ1-4, is DTGVSQNPRHKITKRGQNVTFRCDPISEHNRLYWYRQTLGQGPEFLTYFQNEAQLEKSRLLSDRFSAERPKGSFSTLEIQRTEQGDSAMYLCASSQSPGATNEKLFFGSGTQLSVL.

This sequence joins TRBV28 and TRBJ2-2; D is unresolved. The V and J ends lost 5 bases and 3 bases respectively, with 19 bases between them. Germline V lookup: CDR1 MDHEN, CDR2 SYDVKM. The CDR3 has 17 residues. The CDR3 here is CASSRIESGSYTGELFF. For the CDR3, the DNA is TGTGCCAGCAGTAGAATCGAATCGGGTTCTTACACCGGGGAGCTGTTTTTT.

This clonotype has a handful of counts. The gene calls are TRBV4-3 and TRBJ2-3; 11 nucleotides match TRBD2. This CDR3 contains 17 residues. Germline CDR1 is LGHNA and CDR2 is YSLEER. V was pared by 4 bases and J by 5 bases, with 11 bases of the junction left unmatched. This CDR3 reads CASSRLNSGGAKDTQYF. The CDR3 DNA reads as TGCGCCAGCAGCCGCCTAAATAGCGGGGGGGCGAAAGATACGCAGTATTTT.

This clonotype came up many times. The V call is TRBV7-6, the J call TRBJ1-1, with D hard to call. V dropped 5 bases and J dropped 3 bases, with 16 bases sitting between them. The length of the CDR3 is 15 residues. Germline V gives CDR1 SGHVS, CDR2 FNYEAQ. CDR3 DNA sequence: TGTGCCAGCAGCCCACCCAGGACTAAAGACACTGAAGCTTTCTTT. Residues: CASSPPRTKDTEAFF.

The chain has TRBV6-2 or TRBV6-3 and TRBJ1-5, with a tentative D call TRBD1 (5 bases). V was clipped by 10 bases and J by 6 bases, with 22 bases between them. The CDR3 sequence is 15 residues long. The germline gives CDR1 MNHEY, CDR2 SVGEGT. The DNA for the CDR3 is TGTGCCAACACAACGGGAGTCATGGGGGTTCAGCCCCAGCATTTT. This translates into CANTTGVMGVQPQHF.

Many counts were recorded for this clonotype. This chain connects TRBV7-8 to TRBJ1-2, with TRBD1 as a possible D gene (6 bases). Germline lookup yields CDR1 SGHVS and CDR2 FQNEAQ. The CDR3 sequence is 13 residues long. CDR3 sequence (DNA): TGTGCTACCGGAGAGGGGACAAGCTATGGCTACACCTTC. Translating it yields CATGEGTSYGYTF.

The chain has TRBV15 and TRBJ2-1, with 11 bases aligning to TRBD2. The length of the CDR3 is 18 residues. Germline values: CDR1 LNHNV, CDR2 YYDKDF (reference sequence). With V trimmed by 1 base and J by 3 bases, 8 bases remained unmatched. CDR3: CATSRATSGVAYYNEQFF. In DNA, the CDR3 is TGTGCCACCAGCAGAGCGACTAGCGGGGTGGCCTACTACAATGAGCAGTTCTTC.

The genes are TRBV19 and TRBJ1-6; TRBD1 might be the D (5 bases). This CDR3 is 14 amino acids long. From germline, CDR1 is LNHDA and CDR2 SQIVND (reference sequence). V was shortened by 9 bases and J by 4 bases, with 13 bases between the two germline ends. CDR3 coding DNA: TGTGCCAGACTGACAGAATTATATAATTCACCCCTCCACTTT. Encoded protein: CARLTELYNSPLHF.

This clonotype showed up just a few times. V and J are TRBV24-1 and TRBJ1-1, with D hard to call. Germline CDR1 KGHDR, CDR2 SFDVKD. The V gene lost 7 bases and the J gene lost 5 bases, with 16 bases spanning the gap. The CDR3 loop spans 14 amino acids. CDR3 DNA sequence: TGTGCCACCAGGTCCTCACTGGGGATGACTGAAGCTTTCTTT. Its translation: CATRSSLGMTEAFF.

Here the CDR3 reads CASSIRGESYNEQFF. The CDR3 coding sequence is TGTGCCAGTAGTATACGGGGGGAATCCTACAATGAGCAGTTCTTC. The rearrangement joins TRBV19 to TRBJ2-1; 7 positions match TRBD2. V shed 2 bases, J shed 1 base, and the junction held 2 bases outside the gene matches. Germline assignment: CDR1 LNHDA and CDR2 SQIVND (reference sequence). This CDR3 has 15 residues.